Below are 26 T cell receptor beta chains sequenced from a single sample in a study of shared clonotypes between healthy human individuals. Only in-frame clones appear in the TCRdb table, and some are missing; sequencing was by immunoSEQ multiplex PCR. The sample lists 300,000 to 350,000 clones; 73% were seen once. Sequencing used memory CD4+ T cells sorted from blood. As for subset: CD45RA-negative fraction. The receptors were sampled from a man younger than 40 in good health.

The V call is TRBV7-2, the J call TRBJ1-1, with D perhaps TRBD1 (5 bases). The CDR3 consists of 14 residues. V was cut by 1 base and J by 4 bases, with 10 bases left in between. Per germline, CDR1 SGHTA and CDR2 FQGNSA. The CDR3 sequence is CASSLVTGSTEAFF. The DNA for the CDR3 is TGTGCCAGCAGCTTAGTAACAGGAAGCACTGAAGCTTTCTTT.

The chain joins TRBV7-9 to TRBJ1-2; tentative D call: TRBD1 (6 bases). Germline CDR1 and CDR2: SEHNR and FQNEAQ (reference sequence). This CDR3 region has 16 residues. The germline V and J ends were trimmed by 2 bases and 4 bases, with 17 bases remaining between them. In DNA form, the CDR3 reads TGTGCCAGCAGCTTATCAACAGGGTTCTCAGCCTATGGCTACACCTTC. Amino acid sequence: CASSLSTGFSAYGYTF.

The chain carries TRBV10-2 and TRBJ2-1; TRBD2 matches 9 bases. Germline loops: CDR1 WSHSY, CDR2 SAAADI. V lost 6 bases and J lost 0; bases outside the gene matches: 3. This CDR3 spans 15 amino acids. The CDR3 DNA sequence: TGCGCCAGCAGCGGACTAGCGACCTCCTACAATGAGCAGTTCTTC. This gives the protein CASSGLATSYNEQFF.

In this sample, this clone turned up a few times. The V gene is TRBV5-4, the J gene TRBJ2-1; 9 bases align to TRBD1. The V segment lost 0 bases and the J segment 3 bases; nucleotides outside the gene matches: 10. Per the germline V gene, CDR1 is SGHNT and CDR2 is YYREEE (reference sequence). The CDR3 loop spans 18 amino acids. The CDR3: CASSLAGVQGQGYNEQFF. The DNA for the CDR3 is TGTGCCAGCAGCTTGGCTGGAGTGCAGGGACAGGGCTACAATGAGCAGTTCTTC.

The V call is TRBV10-2, the J call TRBJ2-3; 7 bases are a match to TRBD2. Germline CDR1 is WSHSY and CDR2 is SAAADI. V lost 4 bases and J lost 2; bases outside the gene matches: 3. The length of the CDR3 is 14 residues. CDR3 amino acids: CASSVGGYTDTQYF. The DNA for the CDR3 is TGCGCCAGCAGTGTGGGGGGGTACACAGATACGCAGTATTTT.

The CDR3 DNA reads TGTGCCAGCAGTAACCTCAAAGTGGGGGCGGTAGGCACTGAAGCTTTCTTT. This encodes CASSNLKVGAVGTEAFF. The rearrangement uses TRBV27 and TRBJ1-1; D is possibly TRBD1 (6 bases). Trimming removed 5 bases at V and 4 bases at J, with 23 bases between. This CDR3 is built from 17 residues. Germline loops: CDR1 MNHEY, CDR2 SMNVEV (reference sequence).

V gene TRBV28 combines with J gene TRBJ2-7, with unresolved D. CDR3 length: 14 residues. The germline CDR1 and CDR2 sequences are MDHEN and SYDVKM. Trimming cost V 6 bases and J 5 bases, with 17 bases left between them. CDR3 coding DNA: TGTGCCAGCAGGCCTACGCGTCCATCTCACGAGCAGTACTTC. Amino acids: CASRPTRPSHEQYF. The full variable domain, its missing parts supplied by reference TRBV28 and TRBJ2-7, is DVKVTQSSRYLVKRTGEKVFLECVQDMDHENMFWYRQDPGLGLRLIYFSYDVKMKEKGDIPEGYSVSREKKERFSLILESASTNQTSMYLCASRPTRPSHEQYFGPGTRLTVT.

This clone appeared a few times. The chain is built from TRBV9 and TRBJ2-2, with D tentatively TRBD2 (5 bases). The ends were cut back, 2 bases at V and 0 bases at J, with 8 bases in the middle. From germline, CDR1 is SGDLS and CDR2 YYNGEE. This CDR3 is 15 amino acids long. CDR3 sequence reads: CASSVGAANTGELFF. The CDR3 DNA reads as TGTGCCAGCAGCGTGGGAGCGGCGAACACCGGGGAGCTGTTTTTT.

Written as DNA, the CDR3 is TGTGCCACCGAGACTAGCTTTGTCGTAGGAAACTCCATAAATGAGCAGTTCTTC. Amino acid sequence: CATETSFVVGNSINEQFF. V is TRBV28 and J is TRBJ2-1; 7 bases map to TRBD2. The CDR3 is 18 amino acids. V was clipped by 10 bases and J by 7 bases; unmatched bases: 25. Per the germline V gene, CDR1 is MDHEN and CDR2 is SYDVKM.

A few counts support this clone. This rearrangement joins TRBV28 to TRBJ2-1; TRBD1 matches 7 bases. V was clipped by 11 bases and J by 8 bases; unmatched bases: 12. The germline gives CDR1 MDHEN, CDR2 SYDVKM. This CDR3 has 13 residues. CDR3 protein: CAGRSRTGHEQFF. The DNA of the CDR3 is TGTGCCGGAAGAAGTAGGACAGGCCATGAGCAGTTCTTC.

This clone was observed a few times. The chain uses TRBV7-9 and TRBJ1-4, with a possible D match to TRBD1 (6 bases). Germline CDR1 reads SEHNR; CDR2 reads FQNEAQ (reference sequence). The CDR3 consists of 14 residues. Trimming pared 4 bases from V and 9 bases from J, leaving 15 bases between. CDR3 in DNA: TGTGCCAGCAGCTGGTCGGGGGCCGAAAAAAAACTGTTTTTT. This sequence encodes CASSWSGAEKKLFF. The full variable domain, in which reference TRBV7-9 and TRBJ1-4 provide the parts outside the CDR3, is DTGVSQNPRHKITKRGQNVTFRCDPISEHNRLYWYRQTLGQGPEFLTYFQNEAQLEKSRLLSDRFSAERPKGSFSTLEIQRTEQGDSAMYLCASSWSGAEKKLFFGSGTQLSVL.

This rearrangement joins TRBV6-5 to TRBJ2-3; TRBD2 aligns across 8 bases. The CDR3 contains 15 residues. With 6 bases clipped from V and 1 base from J, the junction kept 6 bases outside the gene matches. CDR1 is MNHEY, CDR2 SVGAGI, per germline. CDR3 in amino acids: CASSDSGSGTDTQYF. The CDR3 region has the DNA TGTGCCAGCAGCGACAGCGGGAGTGGCACAGATACGCAGTATTTT.

The chain joins TRBV10-3 to TRBJ1-2; maybe TRBD1 (5 bases). The ends were cut back, 4 bases at V and 3 bases at J, with 9 bases in the middle. Germline CDR1 ENHRY, CDR2 SYGVKD. The CDR3 loop spans 13 amino acids. The CDR3 nucleotides are TGTGCCATCAGTGGGGGGGAGGACTATGGCTACACCTTC. Residues: CAISGGEDYGYTF.

V usage is TRBV7-9 and J usage is TRBJ1-1, with D possibly TRBD1 on 5 matching bases. The CDR3 has 12 residues. CDR1 is SEHNR, CDR2 FQNEAQ, per germline (reference sequence). Trimming pared 5 bases from V and 10 bases from J, leaving 14 bases between. This CDR3 reads CASSDRRLGAFF. CDR3 in DNA: TGTGCCAGCAGCGACAGACGGCTCGGAGCTTTCTTT.

The rearrangement links TRBV5-1 to TRBJ2-5; the D is unclear. V was pared by 1 base and J by 2 bases, with 12 bases between. The length of the CDR3 is 15 residues. Germline CDR1 is SGHRS and CDR2 is YFSETQ. In DNA form, the CDR3 reads TGCGCCAGCAGCTTGTTTCGTGAAGCTCAAGAGACCCAGTACTTC. The encoded protein is CASSLFREAQETQYF.

The chain links TRBV5-4 to TRBJ2-7; tentative D call: TRBD2 (5 bases). V was pared by 3 bases and J by 3 bases, with 10 bases between. Germline CDR1 SGHNT, CDR2 YYREEE (reference sequence). CDR3 size: 13 residues. CDR3 sequence reads: CASSSPTSYEQYF. The CDR3 bases are TGTGCCAGCAGCTCCCCTACTAGCTACGAGCAGTACTTC.

At least ten counts were recorded for this clone. V gene TRBV16 combines with J gene TRBJ1-5; D not resolved. V dropped 4 bases and J dropped 2 bases, with 12 bases sitting between them. Germline values: CDR1 KGHSY, CDR2 FQNENV. The CDR3 spans 15 residues. CDR3 sequence reads: CASSPGWLGNQPQHF. The CDR3, as DNA: TGTGCCAGCAGCCCTGGCTGGCTAGGCAATCAGCCCCAGCATTTT. The whole variable domain, remainder taken from reference TRBV16 and TRBJ1-5, is GEEVAQTPKHLVRGEGQKAKLYCAPIKGHSYVFWYQQVLKNEFKFLISFQNENVFDETGMPKERFSAKCLPNSPCSLEIQATKLEDSAVYFCASSPGWLGNQPQHFGDGTRLSIL.

The chain couples TRBV9 to TRBJ2-1; D uncertain. Germline-derived CDR1 and CDR2 are SGDLS and YYNGEE. The CDR3 is made up of 15 amino acids. V lost 1 base to trimming and J lost 8 bases, with 16 bases between them. The CDR3 sequence: CASSVFGERNDEQFF. CDR3 in DNA: TGTGCCAGCAGCGTATTTGGTGAAAGGAACGATGAGCAGTTCTTC.

The rearrangement uses TRBV7-3 and TRBJ2-1; 13 nucleotides line up with TRBD2. Germline trimming cut 5 bases from V and 8 bases from J; bases unmatched to any gene: 6. Germline CDR1 reads SGHTA; CDR2 reads FQGTGA. The CDR3 consists of 15 residues. In nucleotides, the CDR3 is TGTGCCAGCAGCCTCGGACTAGCGGGAGACTATGAGCAGTTCTTC. It codes for CASSLGLAGDYEQFF.

The chain combines TRBV19 with TRBJ2-4; maybe TRBD1 (6 bases). In germline, CDR1 is LNHDA, CDR2 SQIVND (reference sequence). V was shortened by 8 bases and J by 0 bases, with 14 bases between the two germline ends. This CDR3 is built from 15 residues. The CDR3 region is CASSQQGLAKNIQYF. The CDR3 DNA is TGTGCCAGTTCCCAACAGGGATTAGCCAAAAACATTCAGTACTTC. Complete variable domain (other parts from reference TRBV19 and TRBJ2-4): DGGITQSPKYLFRKEGQNVTLSCEQNLNHDAMYWYRQDPGQGLRLIYYSQIVNDFQKGDIAEGYSVSREKKESFPLTVTSAQKNPTAFYLCASSQQGLAKNIQYFGAGTRLSVL.

As DNA, the CDR3 is TGTGCCAGCAGTGCCACAGACTACGAGCAGTACTTC. Translation: CASSATDYEQYF. The chain has TRBV25-1 and TRBJ2-7; D not certain. The germline CDR1 and CDR2 sequences are MGHDK and SYGVNS. Trimming took 4 bases from V and 3 from J, leaving 7 bases between them. CDR3 length equals 12 residues.

This clone was observed many times. This chain uses TRBV5-6 with TRBJ1-3, with D hard to call. Deletions cut 0 bases from V and 2 bases from J, with 15 bases between. The CDR3 is made up of 17 amino acids. Germline V CDR1 and CDR2: SGHDT, YYEEEE. Here the CDR3 DNA reads TGTGCCAGCAGCTTGGTGCGGCGGGAGACCGCTGGAAACACCATATATTTT. It translates to CASSLVRRETAGNTIYF. Full variable domain (rest looked up from reference TRBV5-6 and TRBJ1-3): DAGVTQSPTHLIKTRGQQVTLRCSPKSGHDTVSWYQQALGQGPQFIFQYYEEEERQRGNFPDRFSGHQFPNYSSELNVNALLLGDSALYLCASSLVRRETAGNTIYFGEGSWLTVV.

V gene TRBV9 combines with J gene TRBJ2-3; a possible D gene is TRBD2 (5 bases). Germline assignment: CDR1 SGDLS and CDR2 YYNGEE. This CDR3 contains 15 residues. Trimming cost V 0 bases and J 3 bases, with 11 bases left between them. The CDR3 nucleotides read TGTGCCAGCAGCGTAGGGGGAGTGTTTACAGATACGCAGTATTTT. This encodes CASSVGGVFTDTQYF.

The chain joins TRBV28 to TRBJ2-7, with D tentatively TRBD1 or TRBD2 (5 bases each). V was pared by 5 bases and J by 3 bases, with 14 bases between. From germline, CDR1 is MDHEN and CDR2 SYDVKM. CDR3 length: 14 residues. CDR3 in amino acids: CASSPPGRGYEQYF. The CDR3 DNA reads as TGTGCCAGCAGTCCCCCAGGGAGAGGCTACGAGCAGTACTTC.

The chain combines TRBV6-6 with TRBJ1-4; a weak D match, TRBD1 (6 bases). CDR3 length: 15 amino acids. The germline gives CDR1 MNHNY, CDR2 SVGAGI (reference sequence). Trimming cost V 6 bases and J 4 bases, with 15 bases left between them. The CDR3 spells CASSRGRSINEKLFF. CDR3 bases: TGTGCCAGCAGCAGGGGCAGGAGTATTAATGAAAAACTGTTTTTT.

This chain connects TRBV9 to TRBJ2-1, with TRBD2 matching over 11 bases. Germline V gives CDR1 SGDLS, CDR2 YYNGEE. This CDR3 has 16 residues. The junction had 6 bases not matched to a gene; V was cut back by 1 base and J by 6 bases. CDR3 nucleotides: TGTGCCAGCAGCGTACTACGAGGGACTAGCGGCAATGAGCAGTTCTTC. As protein: CASSVLRGTSGNEQFF. Combining the CDR3 with reference TRBV9 and TRBJ2-1 gives the whole variable domain DSGVTQTPKHLITATGQRVTLRCSPRSGDLSVYWYQQSLDQGLQFLIQYYNGEERAKGNILERFSAQQFPDLHSELNLSSLELGDSALYFCASSVLRGTSGNEQFFGPGTRLTVL.